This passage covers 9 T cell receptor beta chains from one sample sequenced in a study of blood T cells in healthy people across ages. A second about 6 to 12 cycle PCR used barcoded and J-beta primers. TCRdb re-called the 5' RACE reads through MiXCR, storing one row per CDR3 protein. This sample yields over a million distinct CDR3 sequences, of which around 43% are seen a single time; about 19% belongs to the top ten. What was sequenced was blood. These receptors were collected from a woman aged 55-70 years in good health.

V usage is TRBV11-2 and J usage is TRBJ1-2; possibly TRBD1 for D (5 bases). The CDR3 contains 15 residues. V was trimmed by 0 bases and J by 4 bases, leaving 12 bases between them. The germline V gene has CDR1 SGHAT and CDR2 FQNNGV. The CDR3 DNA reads TGTGCCAGCAGCTTAGATCTGGGGCCTTTCTATGGCTACACCTTC. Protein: CASSLDLGPFYGYTF.

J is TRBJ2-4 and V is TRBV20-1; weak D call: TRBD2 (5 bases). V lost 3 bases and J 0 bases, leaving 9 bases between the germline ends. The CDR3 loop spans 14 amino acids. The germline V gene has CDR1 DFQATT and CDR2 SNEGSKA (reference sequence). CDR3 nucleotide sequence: TGCAGTGCTAGCTCCGGGGTAGCCAAAAACATTCAGTACTTC. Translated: CSASSGVAKNIQYF.

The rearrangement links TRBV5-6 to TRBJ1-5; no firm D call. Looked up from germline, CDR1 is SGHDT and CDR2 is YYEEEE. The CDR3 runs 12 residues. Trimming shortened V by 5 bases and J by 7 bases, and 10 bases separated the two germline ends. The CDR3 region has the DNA TGTGCCAGCAGTAAACGACCGCAGCCCCAGCATTTT. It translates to CASSKRPQPQHF.

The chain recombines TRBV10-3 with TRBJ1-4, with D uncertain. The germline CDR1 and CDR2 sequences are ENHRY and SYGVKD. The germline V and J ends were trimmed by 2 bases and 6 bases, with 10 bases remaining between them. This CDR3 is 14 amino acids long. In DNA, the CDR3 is TGTGCCATCAGTGAGAACCCTCAGGATGAAAAACTGTTTTTT. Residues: CAISENPQDEKLFF.

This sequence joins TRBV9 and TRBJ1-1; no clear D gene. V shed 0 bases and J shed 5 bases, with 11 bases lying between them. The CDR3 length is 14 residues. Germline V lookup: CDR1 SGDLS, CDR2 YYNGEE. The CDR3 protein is CASSVEPVGTEAFF. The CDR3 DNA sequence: TGTGCCAGCAGCGTAGAACCGGTGGGGACTGAAGCTTTCTTT. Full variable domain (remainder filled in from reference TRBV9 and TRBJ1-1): DSGVTQTPKHLITATGQRVTLRCSPRSGDLSVYWYQQSLDQGLQFLIQYYNGEERAKGNILERFSAQQFPDLHSELNLSSLELGDSALYFCASSVEPVGTEAFFGQGTRLTVV.

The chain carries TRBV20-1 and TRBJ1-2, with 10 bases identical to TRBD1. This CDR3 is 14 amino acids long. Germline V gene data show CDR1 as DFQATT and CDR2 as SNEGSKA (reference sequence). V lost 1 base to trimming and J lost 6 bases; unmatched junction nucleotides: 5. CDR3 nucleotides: TGCAGTGCTAGAGCCTCAGGGACAGGGGATGGCTACACCTTC. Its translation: CSARASGTGDGYTF.

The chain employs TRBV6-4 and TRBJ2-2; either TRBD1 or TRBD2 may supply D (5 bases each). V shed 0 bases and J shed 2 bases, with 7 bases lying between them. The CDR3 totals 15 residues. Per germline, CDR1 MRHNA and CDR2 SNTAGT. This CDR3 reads CASSDSGENTGELFF. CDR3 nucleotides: TGTGCCAGCAGTGACTCGGGGGAAAACACCGGGGAGCTGTTTTTT.

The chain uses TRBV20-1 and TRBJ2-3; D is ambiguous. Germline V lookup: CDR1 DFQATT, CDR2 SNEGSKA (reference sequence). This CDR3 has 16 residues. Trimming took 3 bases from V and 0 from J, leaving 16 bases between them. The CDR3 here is CSASSPGKGSTDTQYF. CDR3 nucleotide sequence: TGCAGTGCTAGCTCCCCAGGCAAGGGTAGCACAGATACGCAGTATTTT.

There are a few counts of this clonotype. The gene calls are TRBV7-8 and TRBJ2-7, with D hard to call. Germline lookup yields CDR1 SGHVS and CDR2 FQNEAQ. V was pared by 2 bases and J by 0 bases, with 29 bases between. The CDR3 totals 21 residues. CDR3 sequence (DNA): TGTGCCAGCAGCTTACGCGACCCCTTCCCCGTGATGAAGGGCCTCTCCTACGAGCAGTACTTC. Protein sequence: CASSLRDPFPVMKGLSYEQYF.